The clone carrying this T cell receptor (beta chain) was picked up a small number of times. Its antigen is not identified. Given a much more abundant clone one base away, this may be a read error. As to time point: persistent/refractory GD, antithyroid drugs over 5 years with positive TRAb. Generation of the TCR library employed RNA extracted from PBMCs. Diagnoses of Graves' disease were made by American Thyroid Association guidelines. The data were obtained in a study of regulatory T cells in long-lasting Graves disease. Study-level points and caveats: Patients with persistent disease shared 2,900 or so public clonotypes, outpacing the approximately 920 shared by new patients. Sampling was limited to peripheral blood rather than thyroid tissue.

Germline CDR1 is MNHEY and CDR2 is SVGEGT. This CDR3 is built from 14 residues. Library construction for TCR beta used iRepertoire HTBI primers and Arm-PCR of CDR3 regions. Original handling: In the combined samples, roughly 60 TRBV and some 15 TRBJ segments were identified. Using its own MiXCR run on the multiplex PCR reads, TCRdb lists one record per CDR3 protein. It is TCRdb's table, rather than the study itself, that gives the V and J calls and clone size. This table has about 460,000 distinct CDR3 sequences, approximately 22% appearing once. This chain uses TRBV6-2 or TRBV6-3 with TRBJ2-1; possible D gene TRBD1, 5 bases. This TCR derives from a female donor with Graves disease. The specimen comprised peripheral blood mononuclear cells (PBMCs), sampled when the disease was refractory, from a patient treated with antithyroid drugs. The CDR3 DNA follows: TGTGCCAGCCGTTTCAGGGCGGAGTACAGTGAGCAGTTCTTC. Protein sequence: CASRFRAEYSEQFF.